There are many counts of the clone carrying this T cell receptor beta chain. Its antigen is not identified. Naive CD4+ cells had CD25+ Tregs removed. Study observations and caveats: Whole repertoires were not studied in the larger cohort, only one V-J beta rearrangement. Tumor-infiltrating Treg TCR alpha and beta sequences overlapped most with tumor naive CD4+ T cells, then blood naive.

Unmatched junction bases numbered 7, after V lost 4 bases and J lost 0 bases. The CDR3 runs 15 residues. Germline V CDR1 and CDR2: SGHRS, YFSETQ. Semi-nested PCR with Nested Universal Primer A followed constant-region reverse priming of full-length variable regions. TCRdb itself ran the 5' RACE reads through MiXCR, one entry per CDR3 protein. The table has about 60,000 distinct CDR3 sequences, 25% to 30% seen once. This chain joins TRBV5-1 and TRBJ2-7; 7 bases line up with TRBD2. This receptor was taken from a female donor with breast cancer. The source material was tumor-infiltrating naive CD4+ T cells sorted from the breast tumor. This sample's subset: naive CD4+ T cells, CD4+CD45RA+CD25-. The CDR3 DNA reads as TGCGCCAGCAGCGTGCGGGGGACGAGCTCCTACGAGCAGTACTTC. This sequence encodes CASSVRGTSSYEQYF.